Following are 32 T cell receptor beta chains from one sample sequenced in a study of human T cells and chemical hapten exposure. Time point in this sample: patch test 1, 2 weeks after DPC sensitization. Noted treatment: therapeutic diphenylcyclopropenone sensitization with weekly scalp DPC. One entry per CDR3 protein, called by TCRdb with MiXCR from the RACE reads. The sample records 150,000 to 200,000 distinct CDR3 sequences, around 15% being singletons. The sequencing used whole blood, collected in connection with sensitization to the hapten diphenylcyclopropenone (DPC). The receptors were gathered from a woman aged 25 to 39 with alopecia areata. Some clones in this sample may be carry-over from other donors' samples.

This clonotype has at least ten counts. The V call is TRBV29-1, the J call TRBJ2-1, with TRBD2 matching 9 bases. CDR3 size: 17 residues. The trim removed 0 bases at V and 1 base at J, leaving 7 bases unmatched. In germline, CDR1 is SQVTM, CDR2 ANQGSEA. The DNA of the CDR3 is TGCAGCGTTGAAGACGCAGTAGCGGGAGCGTCCTACAATGAGCAGTTCTTC. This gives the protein CSVEDAVAGASYNEQFF.

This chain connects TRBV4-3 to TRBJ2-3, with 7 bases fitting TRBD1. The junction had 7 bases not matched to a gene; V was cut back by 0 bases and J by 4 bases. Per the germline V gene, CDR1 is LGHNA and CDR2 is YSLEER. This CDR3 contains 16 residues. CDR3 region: CASSQDWTGGSDTQYF. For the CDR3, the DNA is TGCGCCAGCAGCCAAGATTGGACAGGTGGATCAGATACGCAGTATTTT.

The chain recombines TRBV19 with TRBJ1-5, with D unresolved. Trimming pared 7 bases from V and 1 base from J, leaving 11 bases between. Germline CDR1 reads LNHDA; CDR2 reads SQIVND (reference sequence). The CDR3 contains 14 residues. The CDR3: CASTLGGSNQPQHF. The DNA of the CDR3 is TGTGCCAGTACCCTTGGAGGAAGCAATCAGCCCCAGCATTTT.

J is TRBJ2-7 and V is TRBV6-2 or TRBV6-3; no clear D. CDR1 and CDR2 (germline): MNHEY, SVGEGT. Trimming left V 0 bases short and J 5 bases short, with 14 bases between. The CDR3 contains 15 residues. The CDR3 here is CASSYSKGEGNEQYF. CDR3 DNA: TGTGCCAGCAGTTACTCGAAAGGAGAAGGGAACGAGCAGTACTTC.

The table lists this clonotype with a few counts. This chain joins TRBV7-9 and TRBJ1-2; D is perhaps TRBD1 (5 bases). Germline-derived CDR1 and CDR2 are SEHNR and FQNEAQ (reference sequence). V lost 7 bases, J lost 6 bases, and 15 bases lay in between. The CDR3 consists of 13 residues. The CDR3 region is CASTQPLGHGYTF. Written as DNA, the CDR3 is TGTGCCAGCACCCAACCCTTGGGGCATGGCTACACCTTC.

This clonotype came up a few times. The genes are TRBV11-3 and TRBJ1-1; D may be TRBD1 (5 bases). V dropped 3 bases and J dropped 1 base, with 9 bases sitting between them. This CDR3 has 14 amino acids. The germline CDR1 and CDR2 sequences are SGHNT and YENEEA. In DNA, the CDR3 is TGTGCCAGCAGCTTGTCAGGGCGGAACACTGAAGCTTTCTTT. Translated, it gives CASSLSGRNTEAFF. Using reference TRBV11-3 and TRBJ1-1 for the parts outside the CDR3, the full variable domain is EAGVVQSPRYKIIEKKQPVAFWCNPISGHNTLYWYLQNLGQGPELLIRYENEEAVDDSQLPKDRFSAERLKGVDSTLKIQPAELGDSAVYLCASSLSGRNTEAFFGQGTRLTVV.

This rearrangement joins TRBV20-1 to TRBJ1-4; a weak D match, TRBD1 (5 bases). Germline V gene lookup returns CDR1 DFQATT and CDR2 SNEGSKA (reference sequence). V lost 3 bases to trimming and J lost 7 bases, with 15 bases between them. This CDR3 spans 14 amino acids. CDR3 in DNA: TGCAGTGCTAGCCTATTGGGACGGGGTGAAAAACTGTTTTTT. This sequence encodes CSASLLGRGEKLFF.

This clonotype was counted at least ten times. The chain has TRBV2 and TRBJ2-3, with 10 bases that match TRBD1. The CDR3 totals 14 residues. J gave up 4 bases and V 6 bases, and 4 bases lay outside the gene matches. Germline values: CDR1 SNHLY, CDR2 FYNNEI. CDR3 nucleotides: TGTGCCAGCAGCGCGACAGGGGGCGCAGATACGCAGTATTTT. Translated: CASSATGGADTQYF.

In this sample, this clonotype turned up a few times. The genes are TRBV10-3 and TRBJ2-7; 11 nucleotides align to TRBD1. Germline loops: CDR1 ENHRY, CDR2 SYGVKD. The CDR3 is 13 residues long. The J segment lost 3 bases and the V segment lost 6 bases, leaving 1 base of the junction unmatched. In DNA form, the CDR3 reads TGTGCCATCAGGGGGACAGGGGGCTACGAGCAGTACTTC. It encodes CAIRGTGGYEQYF.

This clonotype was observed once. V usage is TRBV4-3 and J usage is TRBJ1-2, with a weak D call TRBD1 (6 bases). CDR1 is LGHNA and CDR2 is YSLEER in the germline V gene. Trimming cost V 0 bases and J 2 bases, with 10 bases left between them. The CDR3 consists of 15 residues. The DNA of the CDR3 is TGCGCCAGCAGCCAAGATCATACAGGGAACTATGGCTACACCTTC. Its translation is CASSQDHTGNYGYTF.

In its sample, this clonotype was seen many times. Here the CDR3 reads CASSPTGDKEFF. The CDR3 region has the DNA TGTGCCAGCTCACCCACCGGAGATAAGGAGTTCTTC. The chain couples TRBV18 to TRBJ2-1, with D hard to call. The CDR3 is made up of 12 amino acids. Germline values: CDR1 KGHSH, CDR2 LQKENI. V was pared by 3 bases and J by 14 bases, with 14 bases between.

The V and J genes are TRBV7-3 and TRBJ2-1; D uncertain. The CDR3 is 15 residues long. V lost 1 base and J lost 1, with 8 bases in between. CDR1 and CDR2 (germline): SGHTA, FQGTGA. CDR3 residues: CASSLKANSYNEQFF. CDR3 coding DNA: TGTGCCAGCAGCTTAAAGGCGAATTCCTACAATGAGCAGTTCTTC.

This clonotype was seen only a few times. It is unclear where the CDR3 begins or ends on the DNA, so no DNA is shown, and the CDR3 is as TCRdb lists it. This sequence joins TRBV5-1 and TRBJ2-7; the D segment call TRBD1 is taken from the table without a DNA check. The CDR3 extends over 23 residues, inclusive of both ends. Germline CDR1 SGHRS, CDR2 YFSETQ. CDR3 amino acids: CASSLEGRPTSSTSGRALYEQYF.

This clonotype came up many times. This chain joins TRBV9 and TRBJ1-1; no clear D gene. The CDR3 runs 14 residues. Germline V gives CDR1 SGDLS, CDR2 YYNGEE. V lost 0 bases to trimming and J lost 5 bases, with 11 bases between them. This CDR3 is CASSVAPQGTEAFF. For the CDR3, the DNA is TGTGCCAGCAGCGTAGCCCCCCAAGGAACTGAAGCTTTCTTT.

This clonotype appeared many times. The CDR3 region is CASSSAGGLVNEQFF. In DNA, the CDR3 is TGTGCCAGCAGCTCAGCGGGGGGACTTGTGAATGAGCAGTTCTTC. This chain links TRBV5-4 with TRBJ2-1; TRBD2 aligns across 9 bases. Trimming removed 3 bases from V and 7 bases from J; junction bases left unmatched: 8. Germline-derived CDR1 and CDR2 are SGHNT and YYREEE (reference sequence). This CDR3 has 15 residues.

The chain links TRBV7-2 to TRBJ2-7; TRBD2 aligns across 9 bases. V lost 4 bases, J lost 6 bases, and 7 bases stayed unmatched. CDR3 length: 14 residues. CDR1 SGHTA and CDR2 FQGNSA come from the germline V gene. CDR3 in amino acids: CASSWAGLAAEQYF. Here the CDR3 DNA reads TGTGCCAGCAGCTGGGCGGGACTAGCAGCCGAGCAGTACTTC. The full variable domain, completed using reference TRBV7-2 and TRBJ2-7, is GAGVSQSPSNKVTEKGKDVELRCDPISGHTALYWYRQSLGQGLEFLIYFQGNSAPDKSGLPSDRFSAERTGGSVSTLTIQRTQQEDSAVYLCASSWAGLAAEQYFGPGTRLTVT.

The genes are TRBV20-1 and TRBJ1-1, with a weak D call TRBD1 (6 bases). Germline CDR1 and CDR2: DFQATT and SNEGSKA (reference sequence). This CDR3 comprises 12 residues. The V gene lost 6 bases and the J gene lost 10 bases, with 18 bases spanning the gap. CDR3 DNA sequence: TGCAGTGCCTACAGGGTCGGGTTCGGAGCTTTCTTT. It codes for CSAYRVGFGAFF.

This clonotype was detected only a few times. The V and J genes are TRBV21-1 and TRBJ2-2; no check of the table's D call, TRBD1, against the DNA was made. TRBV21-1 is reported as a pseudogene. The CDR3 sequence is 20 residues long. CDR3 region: CASSHTGTGGVRSRTGELFF. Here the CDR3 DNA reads TGTGCCAGCAGTCACACGGGGACAGGGGGCGTTCGAAGTCGCACCGGGGAGCTGTTTTTT.

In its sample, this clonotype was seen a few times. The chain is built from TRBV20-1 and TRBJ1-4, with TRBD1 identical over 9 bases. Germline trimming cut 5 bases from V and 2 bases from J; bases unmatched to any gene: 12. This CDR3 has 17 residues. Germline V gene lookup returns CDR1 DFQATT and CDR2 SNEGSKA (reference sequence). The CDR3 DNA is TGCAGTGCTCAAGGGACAGGGTGGTGGGCGACTAATGAAAAACTGTTTTTT. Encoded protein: CSAQGTGWWATNEKLFF.

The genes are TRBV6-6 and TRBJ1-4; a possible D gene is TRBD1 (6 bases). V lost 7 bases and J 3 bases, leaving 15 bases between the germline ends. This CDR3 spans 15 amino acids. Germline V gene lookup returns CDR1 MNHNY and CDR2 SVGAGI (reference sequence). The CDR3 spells CASIGWGPPNEKLFF. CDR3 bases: TGTGCCAGCATTGGGTGGGGGCCCCCTAATGAAAAACTGTTTTTT.

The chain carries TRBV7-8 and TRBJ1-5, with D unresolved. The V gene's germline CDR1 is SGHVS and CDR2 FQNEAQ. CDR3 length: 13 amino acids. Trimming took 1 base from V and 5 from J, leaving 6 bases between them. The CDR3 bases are TGTGCCAGCAGCTTAGTTAGTGATCAGCCCCAGCATTTT. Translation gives CASSLVSDQPQHF.

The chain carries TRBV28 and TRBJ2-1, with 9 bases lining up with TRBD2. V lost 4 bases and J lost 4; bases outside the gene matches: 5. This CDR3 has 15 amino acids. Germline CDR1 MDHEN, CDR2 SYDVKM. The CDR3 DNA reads TGTGCCAGCAGTTCCGGACTAGCGTTATACAATGAGCAGTTCTTC. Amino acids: CASSSGLALYNEQFF.

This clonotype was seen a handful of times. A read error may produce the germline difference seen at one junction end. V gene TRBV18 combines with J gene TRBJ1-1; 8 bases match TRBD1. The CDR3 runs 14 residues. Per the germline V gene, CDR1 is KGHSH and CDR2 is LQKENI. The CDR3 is CASSPQGDNTEAFF. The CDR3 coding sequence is TGTGCCAGCTCTCCACAGGGGGACAACACTGAAGCTTTCTTT.

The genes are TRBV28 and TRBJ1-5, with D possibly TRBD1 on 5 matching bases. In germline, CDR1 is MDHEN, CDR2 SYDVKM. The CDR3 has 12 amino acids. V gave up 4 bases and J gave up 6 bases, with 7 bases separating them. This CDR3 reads CASSSQAQPQHF. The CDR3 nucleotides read TGTGCCAGCAGTTCACAGGCTCAGCCCCAGCATTTT.

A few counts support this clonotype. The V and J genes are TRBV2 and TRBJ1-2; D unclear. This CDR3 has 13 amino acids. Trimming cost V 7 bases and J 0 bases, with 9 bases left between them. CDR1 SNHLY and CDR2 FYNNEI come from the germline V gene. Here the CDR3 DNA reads TGTGCCAGCAAGCAGGCCTCTAACTATGGCTACACCTTC. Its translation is CASKQASNYGYTF.

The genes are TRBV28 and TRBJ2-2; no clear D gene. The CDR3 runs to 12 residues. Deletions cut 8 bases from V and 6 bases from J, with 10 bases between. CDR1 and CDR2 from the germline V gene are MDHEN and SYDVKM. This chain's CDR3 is CASWYKPGELFF. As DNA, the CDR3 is TGTGCCAGCTGGTATAAACCCGGGGAGCTGTTTTTT. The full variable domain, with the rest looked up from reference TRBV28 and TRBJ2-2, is DVKVTQSSRYLVKRTGEKVFLECVQDMDHENMFWYRQDPGLGLRLIYFSYDVKMKEKGDIPEGYSVSREKKERFSLILESASTNQTSMYLCASWYKPGELFFGEGSRLTVL.

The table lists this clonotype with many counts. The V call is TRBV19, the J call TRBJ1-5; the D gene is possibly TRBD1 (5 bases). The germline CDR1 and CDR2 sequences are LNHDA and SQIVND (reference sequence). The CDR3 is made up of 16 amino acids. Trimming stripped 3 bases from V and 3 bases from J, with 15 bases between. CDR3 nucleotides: TGTGCCAGTAGTATGATAGGGGCCGTAGTCAATCAGCCCCAGCATTTT. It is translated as CASSMIGAVVNQPQHF.

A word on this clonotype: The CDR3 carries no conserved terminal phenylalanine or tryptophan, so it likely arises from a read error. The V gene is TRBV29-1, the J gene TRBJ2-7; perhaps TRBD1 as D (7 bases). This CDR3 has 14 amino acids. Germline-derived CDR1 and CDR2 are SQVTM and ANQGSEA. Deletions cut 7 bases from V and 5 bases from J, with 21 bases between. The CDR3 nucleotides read TGCAGCGCTCGTAGACAGGGAGGTGAAAACGAGCAGTACTCC. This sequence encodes CSARRQGGENEQYS.

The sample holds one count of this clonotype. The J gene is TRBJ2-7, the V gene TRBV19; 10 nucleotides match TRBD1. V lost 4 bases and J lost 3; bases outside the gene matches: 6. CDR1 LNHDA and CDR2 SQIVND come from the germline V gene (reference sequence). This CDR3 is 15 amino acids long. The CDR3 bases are TGTGCCAGTAGTACTCCGGGACAGGGGATCTACGAGCAGTACTTC. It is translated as CASSTPGQGIYEQYF.

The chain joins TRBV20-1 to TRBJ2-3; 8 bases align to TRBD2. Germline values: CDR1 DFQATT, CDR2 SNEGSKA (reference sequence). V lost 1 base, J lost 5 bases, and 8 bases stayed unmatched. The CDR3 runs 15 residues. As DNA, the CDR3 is TGCAGTGCTAGAGGGGCGGGGGGTGAACAAGATACGCAGTATTTT. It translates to CSARGAGGEQDTQYF.

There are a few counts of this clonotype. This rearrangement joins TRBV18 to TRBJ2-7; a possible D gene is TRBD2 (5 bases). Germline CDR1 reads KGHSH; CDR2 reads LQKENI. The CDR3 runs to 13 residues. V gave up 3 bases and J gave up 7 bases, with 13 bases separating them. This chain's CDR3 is CASSPRTGEEQYF. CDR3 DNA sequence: TGTGCCAGCTCACCCCGGACTGGCGAGGAGCAGTACTTC.

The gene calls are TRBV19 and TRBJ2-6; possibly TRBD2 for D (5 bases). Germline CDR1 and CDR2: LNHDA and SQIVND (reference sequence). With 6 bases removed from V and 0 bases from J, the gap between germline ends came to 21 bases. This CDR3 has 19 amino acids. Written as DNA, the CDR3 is TGTGCCAGTAGATCGACCGGGAACCTCCCTTTCTCTGGGGCCAACGTCCTGACTTTC. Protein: CASRSTGNLPFSGANVLTF.